The 7 T cell receptor beta chains listed next were all sequenced from one sample in a study of blood T cells in healthy people across ages. Then a second PCR, running about 6 to 12 cycles, was carried out with a sample-barcoded 5' primer and a J-beta primer mix. TCRdb used MiXCR to reprocess the 5' RACE reads, holding one entry per CDR3 protein. The repertoire holds some 1,000,000 distinct CDR3 sequences, around 27% seen once, with 0.65% to 0.75% in the top ten. This sample was shared with a second study, whose subject was T cells of mothers and their children.

The sample consisted of blood. The receptor source for this set is a girl under 10 years old in good health.

This chain joins TRBV5-1 and TRBJ1-1; no definite D call. V gave up 0 bases and J gave up 4 bases, with 13 bases separating them. Per germline, CDR1 SGHRS and CDR2 YFSETQ. The CDR3 consists of 15 residues. In DNA form, the CDR3 reads TGCGCCAGCAGCTTGGGTGGAGGGAAGGGCACTGAAGCTTTCTTT. Protein product: CASSLGGGKGTEAFF.

The chain uses TRBV27 and TRBJ1-2, with a weak D call TRBD1 (5 bases). The CDR3 length is 13 residues. Per the germline V gene, CDR1 is MNHEY and CDR2 is SMNVEV (reference sequence). V shed 4 bases and J shed 8 bases, with 14 bases lying between them. CDR3 sequence reads: CASSSFEGKGYTF. DNA for the CDR3: TGTGCCAGCAGTTCGTTTGAGGGGAAAGGCTACACCTTC.

The V call is TRBV28, the J call TRBJ2-1; D possibly uses TRBD1 or TRBD2 (5 bases each). V dropped 7 bases and J dropped 14 bases, with 21 bases sitting between them. CDR3 length: 13 residues. Germline CDR1 MDHEN, CDR2 SYDVKM. CDR3 sequence reads: CASTPGWAGMEFF. CDR3 DNA sequence: TGTGCCAGCACCCCGGGGTGGGCAGGGATGGAGTTCTTC.

This clonotype was observed a handful of times. The rearrangement links TRBV28 to TRBJ1-4; the D gene is possibly TRBD1 (5 bases). The CDR3 contains 15 residues. Germline-derived CDR1 and CDR2 are MDHEN and SYDVKM. The V and J ends lost 7 bases and 3 bases respectively, with 15 bases between them. CDR3 nucleotides: TGTGCCAGCACCCGTGGGACCGGTTCTAATGAAAAACTGTTTTTT. Encoded protein: CASTRGTGSNEKLFF. Combining the CDR3 with reference TRBV28 and TRBJ1-4 gives the whole variable domain DVKVTQSSRYLVKRTGEKVFLECVQDMDHENMFWYRQDPGLGLRLIYFSYDVKMKEKGDIPEGYSVSREKKERFSLILESASTNQTSMYLCASTRGTGSNEKLFFGSGTQLSVL.

This clonotype was detected only a few times. The genes are TRBV14 and TRBJ2-1; D unclear. The V gene's germline CDR1 is SGHDN and CDR2 FVKESK. V was pared by 1 base and J by 14 bases, with 12 bases between. This CDR3 has 12 residues. The CDR3 protein is CASSQVGVSEFF. Written as DNA, the CDR3 is TGTGCCAGCAGCCAAGTAGGAGTATCGGAGTTCTTC.

This clonotype was counted between two and nine times. This CDR3 is CSGRTGGNSEQYF. As DNA, the CDR3 is TGCAGCGGTCGGACAGGGGGAAATAGCGAGCAGTACTTC. This chain links TRBV29-1 with TRBJ2-7, with 10 bases aligning to TRBD1. Per the germline V gene, CDR1 is SQVTM and CDR2 is ANQGSEA. Trimming removed 7 bases from V and 6 bases from J; junction bases left unmatched: 9. The CDR3 spans 13 residues.

This sequence joins TRBV12-3 or TRBV12-4 and TRBJ2-6; no reliable D call. The V and J ends lost 3 bases and 1 base respectively, with 13 bases between them. CDR3 length: 17 amino acids. CDR3 in amino acids: CASSFVAGISGANVLTF. CDR3 DNA sequence: TGTGCCAGCAGTTTCGTGGCAGGAATTTCTGGGGCCAACGTCCTGACTTTC.